The rows below give T cell receptor beta chains drawn from one sample of a study of persistence of HIV-infected CD4 T cells. Which antigens these TCRs recognize remains unknown. Some clones are missing from TCRdb's copy, which holds only in-frame ones; the method was immunoSEQ multiplex PCR. The repertoire holds around 39,000 clones, 75% to 90% seen once, with around 0.88% in the top ten. The starting material was cultured CD4+ T cells from PBMCs, obtained from a patient who received antiretroviral therapy. The receptors derive from an adult with HIV. The donor label of this sample is uncertain. Both conserved end residues are part of each CDR3. D genes are given only for firm matches. Only some rows state a clone size, as once, few, many or a class for expanded clones.

D | size | length | J | V | DNA | CDR3
. | . | 13 | TRBJ1-1 | TRBV5-1 | TGCGCCAGCAGCTTTGGGTCAAACACTGAAGCTTTCTTT | CASSFGSNTEAFF
TRBD1 | . | 14 | TRBJ2-3 | TRBV11-1 | TGTGCCAGCACCACAGGGGGCTTTACAGATACGCAGTATTTT | CASTTGGFTDTQYF
TRBD2 | . | 14 | TRBJ2-5 | TRBV5-1 | TGCGCCAGCAAGGTAGCGGGGGTAACTGAGACCCAGTACTTC | CASKVAGVTETQYF
. | . | 13 | TRBJ2-3 | TRBV11-2 | TGTGCCAGCAGTCAGAGTCACACAGATACGCAGTATTTT | CASSQSHTDTQYF
. | few | 18 | TRBJ2-7 | TRBV19 | TGTGCCAGTAGTATACGACCTACGGGCGGGACACGGGCCTACGAGCAGTACTTC | CASSIRPTGGTRAYEQYF
. | few | 14 | TRBJ2-1 | TRBV12-5 | TGTGCTAGTGGCCCCGGGACGGCTACAAATGAGCAGTTCTTC | CASGPGTATNEQFF
. | once | 15 | TRBJ2-1 | TRBV24-1 | TGTGCCACCAGTGAGCGGGGCTTGTCCTACAATGAGCAGTTCTTC | CATSERGLSYNEQFF
. | . | 14 | TRBJ1-1 | TRBV29-1 | TGCAGCGTTCAACCTCAGGGCGTGAACACTGAAGCTTTCTTT | CSVQPQGVNTEAFF
. | . | 17 | TRBJ1-3 | TRBV4-1 | TGCGCCAGCAGCCGGGGCGGGATCATACTCTCTGGAAACACCATATATTTT | CASSRGGIILSGNTIYF
TRBD1 | . | 15 | TRBJ1-4 | TRBV23-1 | TGCGCCAGCAGACCCCGGGACAGGGGGCGTGAAAAACTGTTTTTT | CASRPRDRGREKLFF
. | once | 13 | TRBJ2-7 | TRBV5-1 | TGCGCCAGCAGCCATGGTAAGGGGTACGAGCAGTACTTC | CASSHGKGYEQYF
. | . | 17 | TRBJ1-5 | TRBV15 | TGTGCCACCCGTTTTGGATTGGGGGGACGGACTAATCAGCCCCAGCATTTT | CATRFGLGGRTNQPQHF
. | . | 12 | TRBJ2-3 | TRBV24-1 | TGTGCCACGGGGGGGGCCACAGATACGCAGTATTTT | CATGGATDTQYF
. | few | 12 | TRBJ1-1 | TRBV28 | TGTGCCAGCAGCATTGAATACACTGAAGCTTTCTTT | CASSIEYTEAFF
. | . | 15 | TRBJ1-2 | TRBV5-6 | TGTGCCAGCAGCTTGGGAAGGAGCGGGATTCCAGGAAACACCTTC | CASSLGRSGIPGNTF
TRBD1 | . | 16 | TRBJ2-2 | TRBV19 | TGTGCCAGTAGTATAGAGGGGACAGGGAGGACCGGGGAGCTGTTTTTT | CASSIEGTGRTGELFF
. | . | 18 | TRBJ1-1 | TRBV7-9 | TGTGCCAGCAGTTGGGACGCCCCCTACGTACATGACTTAGGGGAAGCTTTCTTT | CASSWDAPYVHDLGEAFF
. | once | 16 | TRBJ2-2 | TRBV19 | TGTGCCAGTAGTATATCGGGCGGCGCGAACACCGGGGAGCTGTTTTTT | CASSISGGANTGELFF
TRBD1 | once | 17 | TRBJ2-5 | TRBV19 | TGTGCCAGTAGTATCCGAGGGTGGGGCACAGGGGAAGAGACCCAGTACTTC | CASSIRGWGTGEETQYF
TRBD1 | . | 17 | TRBJ1-1 | TRBV4-1 | TGCGCCAGCAGCCACGACAGGGGGCGGGGGGTGGTCACTGAAGCTTTCTTT | CASSHDRGRGVVTEAFF
. | once | 13 | TRBJ1-1 | TRBV5-8 | TGTGCCAGCAGCTTGGCAGGGCCCTACGAAGCTTTCTTT | CASSLAGPYEAFF
. | . | 11 | TRBJ1-2 | TRBV12-3/TRBV12-4 | TGTGCCAGCAGTACGGGCTATGGCTACACCTTC | CASSTGYGYTF
TRBD1 | . | 17 | TRBJ1-2 | TRBV3-1/TRBV3-2 | TGTGCCAGCAGCCCGGGGACAGGGGGCGCGACTTCCTATGGCTACACCTTC | CASSPGTGGATSYGYTF
. | . | 15 | TRBJ1-1 | TRBV4-1 | TGCGCCAGCAGCCAAGACCAGAGAAGGAACACTGAAGCTTTCTTT | CASSQDQRRNTEAFF
. | few | 12 | TRBJ2-1 | TRBV9 | TGTGCCAGCAGCCCATGGGACAATGAGCAGTTCTTC | CASSPWDNEQFF
. | . | 13 | TRBJ1-1 | TRBV5-1 | TGCGCCAGCAGCTTGGTGTCAGACACTGAAGCTTTCTTT | CASSLVSDTEAFF
TRBD2 | . | 16 | TRBJ2-5 | TRBV12-5 | TGTGCTAGTGGATCGACTAGCGGGGGGCCGCAAGAGACCCAGTACTTC | CASGSTSGGPQETQYF
. | . | 13 | TRBJ1-2 | TRBV14 | TGTGCCAGCAGTCCCGGGACATCCTATGGCTACACCTTC | CASSPGTSYGYTF
. | . | 12 | TRBJ2-1 | TRBV6-5 | TGTGCCAGCGGGGGGCGGAGAGACGAGCAGTTCTTC | CASGGRRDEQFF
. | . | 11 | TRBJ1-4 | TRBV6-5 | TGTGCCAGCACCTCTACGGAAAAACTGTTTTTT | CASTSTEKLFF
. | . | 14 | TRBJ2-1 | TRBV19 | TGTGCCAGTAGTATAGCCGGGTCCTACAATGAGCAGTTCTTC | CASSIAGSYNEQFF
. | once | 14 | TRBJ2-1 | TRBV3-1/TRBV3-2 | TGTGCCAGCAGCCAAGGTACCTACAACAGGGAGCAGTTCTTC | CASSQGTYNREQFF
. | . | 15 | TRBJ2-5 | TRBV5-1 | TGCGCCAGCAGCCCCGTAGCTGGGGCCCAAGAGACCCAGTACTTC | CASSPVAGAQETQYF
. | . | 13 | TRBJ1-2 | TRBV3-1/TRBV3-2 | TGTGCCAGCAGCCAAGGCCGTCTTAGAGGCTACACCTTC | CASSQGRLRGYTF
. | . | 14 | TRBJ1-1 | TRBV5-1 | TGCGCCAGCAGCGCAGACAGAGGGAACACTGAAGCTTTCTTT | CASSADRGNTEAFF
TRBD1 | once | 14 | TRBJ2-1 | TRBV6-5 | TGTGCCAGTAAAGGGACAGGGGCCTACAATGAGCAGTTCTTC | CASKGTGAYNEQFF
. | . | 13 | TRBJ1-4 | TRBV6-5 | TGTGCCTGCATAGAAGGATTAGGTGAAAAACTGTTTTTT | CACIEGLGEKLFF
. | once | 11 | TRBJ2-3 | TRBV20-1 | TGCAGTGCTCCCGAAGTAGATACGCAGTATTTT | CSAPEVDTQYF
. | . | 20 | TRBJ2-3 | TRBV14 | TGTGCCAGCAGCCAATTAGCACCGGGACCGATAATAGGGTGGGCAGATACGCAGTATTTT | CASSQLAPGPIIGWADTQYF
. | . | 15 | TRBJ1-1 | TRBV6-5 | TGTGCCAGCAGTTACTCGGGACGGACGAACACTGAAGCTTTCTTT | CASSYSGRTNTEAFF
TRBD1 | . | 17 | TRBJ1-2 | TRBV19 | TGTGCCAGTAGAGACGGTTCCGGGACAGGGGGTAACTATGGCTACACCTTC | CASRDGSGTGGNYGYTF
. | . | 13 | TRBJ2-1 | TRBV11-3 | TGTGCCAGCAGCCCGGAAAGGGGCAATGAGCAGTTCTTC | CASSPERGNEQFF
. | . | 15 | TRBJ2-5 | TRBV7-8 | TGTGCCAGCAGCTTAGATGGCAGGACCAAAGAGACCCAGTACTTC | CASSLDGRTKETQYF
. | . | 13 | TRBJ1-2 | TRBV7-9 | TGTGCCAGCAGCTTAGAAGGTTATCCTGGCTACACCTTC | CASSLEGYPGYTF
. | few | 15 | TRBJ1-3 | TRBV9 | TGTGCCAGCAGCGGGACAGTGAACTCTGGAAACACCATATATTTT | CASSGTVNSGNTIYF
. | . | 11 | TRBJ1-1 | TRBV2 | TGTGCCAGCTGCATGAACACTGAAGCTTTCTTT | CASCMNTEAFF
TRBD1 | . | 17 | TRBJ1-1 | TRBV9 | TGTGCCAGCAGCCCGAGTATGTTGAACAGGGGAGTCACTGAAGCTTTCTTT | CASSPSMLNRGVTEAFF
. | . | 16 | TRBJ1-5 | TRBV3-1/TRBV3-2 | TGTGCCAGCAGTCATACCCATGACAGGACAAATCAGCCCCAGCATTTT | CASSHTHDRTNQPQHF
TRBD2 | . | 16 | TRBJ2-3 | TRBV30 | TGTGCCTGGGCTCGAAGGGAGCGGGGGGGCACAGATACGCAGTATTTT | CAWARRERGGTDTQYF
TRBD1 | . | 15 | TRBJ2-7 | TRBV5-5 | TGTGCCAGCAGCTTGGCCTTGACAGGGGCCTACGAGCAGTACTTC | CASSLALTGAYEQYF
TRBD1 | . | 13 | TRBJ1-1 | TRBV12-3/TRBV12-4 | TGTGCCAGCAGGGGGACAGCCAACACTGAAGCTTTCTTT | CASRGTANTEAFF
. | . | 14 | TRBJ2-2 | TRBV7-2 | TGTGCCAGCAGCCCCCGGGCCACCACCGGGGAGCTGTTTTTT | CASSPRATTGELFF
TRBD1 | . | 15 | TRBJ2-1 | TRBV5-1 | TGCGCCAGCAGCCCGGACAGGGGGCGCGGGGATGAGCAGTTCTTC | CASSPDRGRGDEQFF
. | . | 15 | TRBJ2-3 | TRBV25-1 | TGTGCCAGCAGTGAATGGGGAGTCAGGACAGATACGCAGTATTTT | CASSEWGVRTDTQYF
TRBD2 | . | 15 | TRBJ2-3 | TRBV9 | TGTGCCAGCAGCAGGACTAGCGAGAGCACAGATACGCAGTATTTT | CASSRTSESTDTQYF
TRBD1 | . | 15 | TRBJ1-1 | TRBV29-1 | TGCAGCGTTGATGGGGGCACAGGGGGAGTCACTGAAGCTTTCTTT | CSVDGGTGGVTEAFF